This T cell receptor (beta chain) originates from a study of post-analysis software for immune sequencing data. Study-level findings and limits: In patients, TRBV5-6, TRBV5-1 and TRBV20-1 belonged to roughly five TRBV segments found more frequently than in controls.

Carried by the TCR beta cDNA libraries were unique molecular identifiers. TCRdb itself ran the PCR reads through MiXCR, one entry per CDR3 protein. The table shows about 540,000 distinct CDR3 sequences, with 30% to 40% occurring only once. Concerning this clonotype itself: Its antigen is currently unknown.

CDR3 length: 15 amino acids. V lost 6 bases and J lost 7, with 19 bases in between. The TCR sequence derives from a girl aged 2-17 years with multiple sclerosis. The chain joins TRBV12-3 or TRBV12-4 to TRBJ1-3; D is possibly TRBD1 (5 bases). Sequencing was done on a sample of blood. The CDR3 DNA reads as TGTGCCAGCAGCCCCCCCCGGGGCGGGGGGAACACCATATATTTT. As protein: CASSPPRGGGNTIYF.